Included here is one T cell receptor beta chain sequence, with context. Its antigen is as yet unknown. V was clipped by 5 bases and J by 7 bases; unmatched bases: 3. The length of the CDR3 is 11 residues. CDR1 and CDR2 from the germline V gene are SQVTM and ANQGSEA. The data were obtained in a study of T cells in Graves' hyperthyroidism and ophthalmopathy. The study's findings and limits: In validation, the model predicted ophthalmopathy. These predictions came a median roughly 6.5 months before onset. Researchers found most expanded thyroid clonotypes above 0.001 in blood as well. Ophthalmopathy cases were set apart from stable hyperthyroidism by a 13 V-J model.

Stability of Graves' hyperthyroidism was defined as absent ophthalmopathy progression within 18 months. Researchers amplified the TCR beta CDR3 regions from RNA transcripts. First-round RT-PCR targeting the TCR CDR3 was performed with the HTBI primer set. TCRdb ran MiXCR on the multiplex PCR reads and lists one entry per CDR3 protein. Of about 95,000 distinct CDR3 sequences listed, approximately 39% are singletons. Sequenced: peripheral blood or thyroid tissue (not recorded which). V usage is TRBV29-1 and J usage is TRBJ2-7; 9 bases agree with TRBD2. The clonotype was recovered from a woman aged 25 to 39 with Graves' hyperthyroidism. The CDR3 region has the DNA TGCAGCGTTAGGCGGGAGGGGGAGCAGTACTTC. This codes for CSVRREGEQYF.